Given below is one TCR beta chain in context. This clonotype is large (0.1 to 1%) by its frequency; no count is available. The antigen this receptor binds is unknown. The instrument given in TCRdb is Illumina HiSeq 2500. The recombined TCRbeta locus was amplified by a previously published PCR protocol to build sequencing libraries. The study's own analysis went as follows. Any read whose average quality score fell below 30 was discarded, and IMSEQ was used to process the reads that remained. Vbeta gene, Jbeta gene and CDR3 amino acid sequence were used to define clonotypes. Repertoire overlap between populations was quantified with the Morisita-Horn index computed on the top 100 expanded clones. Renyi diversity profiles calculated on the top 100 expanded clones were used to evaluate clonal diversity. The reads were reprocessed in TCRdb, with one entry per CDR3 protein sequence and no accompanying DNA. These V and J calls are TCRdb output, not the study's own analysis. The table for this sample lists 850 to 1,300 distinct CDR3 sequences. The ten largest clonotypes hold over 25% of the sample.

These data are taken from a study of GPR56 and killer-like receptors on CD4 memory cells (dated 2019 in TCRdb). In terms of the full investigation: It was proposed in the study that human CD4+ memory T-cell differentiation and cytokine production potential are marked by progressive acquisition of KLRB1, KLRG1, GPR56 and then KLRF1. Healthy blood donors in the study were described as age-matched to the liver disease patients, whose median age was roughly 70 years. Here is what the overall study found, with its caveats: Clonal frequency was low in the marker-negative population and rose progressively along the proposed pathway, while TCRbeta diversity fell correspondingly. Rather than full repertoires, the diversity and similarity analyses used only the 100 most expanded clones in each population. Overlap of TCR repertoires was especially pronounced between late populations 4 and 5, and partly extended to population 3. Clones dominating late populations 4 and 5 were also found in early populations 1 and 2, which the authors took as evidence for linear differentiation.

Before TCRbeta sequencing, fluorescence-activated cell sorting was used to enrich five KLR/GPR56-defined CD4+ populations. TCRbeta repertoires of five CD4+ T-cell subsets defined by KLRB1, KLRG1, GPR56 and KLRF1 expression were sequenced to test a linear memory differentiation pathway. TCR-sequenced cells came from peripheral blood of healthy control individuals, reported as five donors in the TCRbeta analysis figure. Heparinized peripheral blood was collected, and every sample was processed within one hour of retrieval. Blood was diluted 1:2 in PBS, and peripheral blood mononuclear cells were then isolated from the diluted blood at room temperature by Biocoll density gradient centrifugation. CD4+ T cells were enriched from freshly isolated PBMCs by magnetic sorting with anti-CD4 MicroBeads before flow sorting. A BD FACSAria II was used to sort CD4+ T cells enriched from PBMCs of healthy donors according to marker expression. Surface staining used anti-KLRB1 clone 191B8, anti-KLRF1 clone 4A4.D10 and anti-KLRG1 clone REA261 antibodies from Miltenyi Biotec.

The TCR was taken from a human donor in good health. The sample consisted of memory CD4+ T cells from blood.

CDR3 sequence: CASSIPTGSNSPLHF. This sequence uses TRBV19 and TRBJ1-6; TCRdb selects TRBD1, and the lack of DNA leaves this call unchecked. Including the terminal cysteine and phenylalanine, the CDR3 comprises 15 residues. No DNA has been recorded. CDR1 and CDR2 are read off the germline V gene (reference sequence) as LNHDA and SQIVND. The CDR3, completed at both ends by the reference TRBV19 and TRBJ1-6 genes, gives the full variable domain DGGITQSPKYLFRKEGQNVTLSCEQNLNHDAMYWYRQDPGQGLRLIYYSQIVNDFQKGDIAEGYSVSREKKESFPLTVTSAQKNPTAFYLCASSIPTGSNSPLHFGNGTRLTVT.